The entry below describes one T cell receptor beta chain. These data come from a study of blood T cell repertoires in COVID-19. At the level of the study: From the United States, Italy and Spain came samples of acute and convalescent COVID-19.

V lost 4 bases, J lost 1 base, and 14 bases lay in between. CDR3 length: 15 amino acids. CDR1 and CDR2 (germline): SGHTS, YDEGEE. Per the original data handling: Researchers report that nucleated cell counts were estimated from reference gene primer amplification. The assay was immunoSEQ multiplex PCR, and TCRdb's table has in-frame clones only and misses some. V, J and clone size derive from that table, while D and trimming were established from the DNA sequence. The sample has about 130,000 clones; approximately 82% are singletons. Sequenced material: peripheral blood. The TCR was taken from a man between 60 and 70 years old with acute or convalescent COVID-19. The V call is TRBV5-8, the J call TRBJ1-1, with no clear D. CDR3 residues: CASSPEYGRNTEAFF. CDR3 nucleotide sequence: TGTGCCAGCAGCCCAGAGTACGGGAGGAACACTGAAGCTTTCTTT.